The next 10 T cell receptor beta chains were all read from a single sample in a study of human T cells and chemical hapten exposure. TCRdb re-called the RACE reads with MiXCR, one entry per CDR3 protein. The table records around 200,000 distinct CDR3 sequences, around 30% of them present only once. Time point of the sample: pre-sensitization, week 0. Treatment in this sample: therapeutic diphenylcyclopropenone sensitization with weekly scalp DPC. Sequences were derived from whole blood, sampled in connection with sensitization to the hapten diphenylcyclopropenone (DPC). The receptor source for this set is a woman in her thirties with alopecia areata. Some clones in this sample may be carry-over from other donors' samples.

The chain carries TRBV6-1 and TRBJ1-5; 7 positions match TRBD1. Germline V CDR1 and CDR2: MNHNS, SASEGT. The CDR3 extends over 15 amino acids. V lost 3 bases to trimming and J lost 4 bases; unmatched junction nucleotides: 6. Here the CDR3 reads CASSEQQGTNQPQHF. As DNA, the CDR3 is TGTGCCAGCAGTGAGCAACAGGGGACGAATCAGCCCCAGCATTTT.

This clonotype was seen a few times. The rearrangement uses TRBV6-2 or TRBV6-3 and TRBJ2-1; D unresolved. Germline CDR1 and CDR2: MNHEY and SVGEGT. This CDR3 is built from 12 residues. Deletions cut 1 base from V and 5 bases from J, with 3 bases between. CDR3 protein: CASSYLDNEQFF. The CDR3 DNA reads as TGTGCCAGCAGTTACTTAGACAATGAGCAGTTCTTC.

This clonotype has only a few counts. The chain recombines TRBV2 with TRBJ2-7; tentatively, D is TRBD2 (6 bases). Germline V gene sequence: CDR1 SNHLY, CDR2 FYNNEI. This CDR3 contains 13 residues. V lost 4 bases and J lost 7, with 14 bases in between. CDR3 bases: TGTGCCAGCAGTGTTGGGGGGAGTGTGGAGCAGTACTTC. It specifies CASSVGGSVEQYF. Looking up the rest from reference TRBV2 and TRBJ2-7 gives the full variable domain: EPEVTQTPSHQVTQMGQEVILRCVPISNHLYFYWYRQILGQKVEFLVSFYNNEISEKSEIFDDQFSVERPDGSNFTLKIRSTKLEDSAMYFCASSVGGSVEQYFGPGTRLTVT.

The rearrangement uses TRBV7-2 and TRBJ2-3; TRBD2 matches 8 bases. Looked up from germline, CDR1 is SGHTA and CDR2 is FQGNSA. This CDR3 is built from 16 residues. V was clipped by 1 base and J by 0 bases; unmatched bases: 3. The CDR3 loop is CASSLVPSGSTDTQYF. The CDR3 nucleotides read TGTGCCAGCAGCTTAGTTCCTAGCGGGAGCACAGATACGCAGTATTTT. Using reference TRBV7-2 and TRBJ2-3 for the parts outside the CDR3, the full variable domain is GAGVSQSPSNKVTEKGKDVELRCDPISGHTALYWYRQSLGQGLEFLIYFQGNSAPDKSGLPSDRFSAERTGGSVSTLTIQRTQQEDSAVYLCASSLVPSGSTDTQYFGPGTRLTVL.

This clonotype has just a few counts. The rearrangement uses TRBV7-2 and TRBJ2-5; unclear D gene. The ends were cut back, 3 bases at V and 2 bases at J, with 13 bases in the middle. The germline CDR1 and CDR2 sequences are SGHTA and FQGNSA. CDR3 length equals 15 residues. The CDR3 reads CASSFTVERQETQYF. Written as DNA, the CDR3 is TGTGCCAGCAGCTTCACCGTCGAGAGGCAAGAGACCCAGTACTTC.

V usage is TRBV7-2 and J usage is TRBJ2-2; no clear D gene. V was shortened by 3 bases and J by 3 bases, with 11 bases between the two germline ends. This CDR3 has 15 amino acids. Germline values: CDR1 SGHTA, CDR2 FQGNSA. CDR3 in amino acids: CASSLVEIYTGELFF. The CDR3 nucleotides read TGTGCCAGCAGCTTGGTAGAAATCTACACCGGGGAGCTGTTTTTT.

This CDR3 reads CASSQAGRVNRNTEAFF. The DNA for the CDR3 is TGTGCCAGCAGCCAAGCAGGCAGGGTAAATAGGAACACTGAAGCTTTCTTT. The J gene is TRBJ1-1, the V gene TRBV4-2; D is perhaps TRBD1 (5 bases). Germline V gene sequence: CDR1 LGHNA, CDR2 YNFKEQ. Trimming stripped 1 base from V and 1 base from J, with 16 bases between. The CDR3 consists of 17 residues.

V gene TRBV28 combines with J gene TRBJ2-7; 9 nucleotides align to TRBD2. V gave up 7 bases and J gave up 4 bases; unmatched junction bases: 8. The CDR3 sequence is 14 residues long. Germline V gene lookup returns CDR1 MDHEN and CDR2 SYDVKM. The CDR3 coding sequence is TGTGCCAGCATCAGTAGCGGGAGTAAGTACGAGCAGTACTTC. This encodes CASISSGSKYEQYF.

The chain is built from TRBV9 and TRBJ1-1; D is possibly TRBD1 (6 bases). Trimming cost V 0 bases and J 1 base, with 7 bases left between them. The CDR3 is made up of 14 amino acids. Germline CDR1 is SGDLS and CDR2 is YYNGEE. CDR3 bases: TGTGCCAGCAGCGTAGACAGGGAGAACACTGAAGCTTTCTTT. As protein: CASSVDRENTEAFF.

This clonotype was seen repeatedly, ten times or more. This sequence joins TRBV5-1 and TRBJ2-3; D unclear. The CDR3 spans 16 residues. The germline gives CDR1 SGHRS, CDR2 YFSETQ. Trimming shortened V by 0 bases and J by 1 base, and 12 bases separated the two germline ends. The chain's CDR3 is CASSLAQTTGTDTQYF. CDR3 DNA: TGCGCCAGCAGCTTGGCCCAGACGACCGGCACAGATACGCAGTATTTT.